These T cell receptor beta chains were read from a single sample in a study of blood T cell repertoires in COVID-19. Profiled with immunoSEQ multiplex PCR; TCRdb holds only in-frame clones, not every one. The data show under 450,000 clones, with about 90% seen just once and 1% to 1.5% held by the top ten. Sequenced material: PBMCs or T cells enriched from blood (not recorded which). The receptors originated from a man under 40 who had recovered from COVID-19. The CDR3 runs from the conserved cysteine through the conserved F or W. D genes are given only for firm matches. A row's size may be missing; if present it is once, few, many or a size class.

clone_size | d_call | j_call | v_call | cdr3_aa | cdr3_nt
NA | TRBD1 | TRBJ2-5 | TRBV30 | CACPTGADETQYF | TGTGCCTGTCCGACAGGGGCGGATGAGACCCAGTACTTC
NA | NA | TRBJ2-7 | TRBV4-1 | CASSQGAGAYEQYF | TGCGCCAGCAGCCAAGGGGCAGGGGCGTACGAGCAGTACTTC
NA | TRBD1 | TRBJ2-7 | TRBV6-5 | CASTLGQASSYEQYF | TGTGCCAGCACTTTGGGACAGGCCTCCTCCTACGAGCAGTACTTC
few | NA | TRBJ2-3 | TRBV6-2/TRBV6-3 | CASSLDGGSGTQYF | TGTGCCAGCAGCCTAGATGGGGGCTCGGGTACGCAGTATTTT
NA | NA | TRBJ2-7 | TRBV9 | CASSVVSSSYEQYF | TGTGCCAGCAGCGTAGTATCGAGCTCCTACGAGCAGTACTTC
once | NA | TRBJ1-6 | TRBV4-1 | CASSRSEYNSPLHF | TGCGCCAGCAGCCGCTCAGAATATAATTCACCCCTCCACTTT
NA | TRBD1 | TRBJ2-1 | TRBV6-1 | CASSGVGTGNYNEQFF | TGTGCCAGCAGTGGAGTTGGGACAGGGAACTACAATGAGCAGTTCTTC
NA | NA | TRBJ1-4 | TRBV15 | CATSRLPWGRTNEKLFF | TGTGCCACCAGCAGATTGCCTTGGGGCCGAACTAATGAAAAACTGTTTTTT
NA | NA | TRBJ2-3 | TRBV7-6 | CASSLAPRADTQYF | TGTGCCAGCAGCTTAGCGCCAAGAGCAGATACGCAGTATTTT
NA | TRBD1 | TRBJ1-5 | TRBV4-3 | CASSRDLQGVGQPQHF | TGCGCCAGCAGCCGGGACCTTCAGGGGGTGGGTCAGCCCCAGCATTTT
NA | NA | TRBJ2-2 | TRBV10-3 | CASKDTADTGELFF | TGTGCCAGCAAAGACACCGCAGACACCGGGGAGCTGTTTTTT
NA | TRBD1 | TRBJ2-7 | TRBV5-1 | CASRGGQGPYEQYF | TGCGCCAGCAGGGGAGGACAGGGCCCCTACGAGCAGTACTTC
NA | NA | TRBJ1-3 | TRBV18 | CASSPGQPRSGNTIYF | TGTGCCAGCTCACCCGGACAACCAAGATCTGGAAACACCATATATTTT
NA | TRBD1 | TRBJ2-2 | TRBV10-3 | CAISAGTGVTGELFF | TGTGCCATCAGTGCCGGGACAGGGGTCACCGGGGAGCTGTTTTTT
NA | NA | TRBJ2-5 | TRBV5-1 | CASSLITGETQYF | TGCGCCAGCAGCTTGATTACGGGGGAGACCCAGTACTTC
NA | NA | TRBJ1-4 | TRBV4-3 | CASSQGQGEKLFF | TGCGCCAGCAGCCAGGGACAAGGGGAAAAACTGTTTTTT
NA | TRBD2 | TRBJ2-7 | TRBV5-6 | CASSPGLDISEQYF | TGTGCCAGCAGCCCAGGACTAGACATAAGCGAGCAGTACTTC
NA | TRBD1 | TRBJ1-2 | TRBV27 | CASSYKGTDYGYTF | TGTGCCAGCAGTTACAAGGGGACAGATTATGGCTACACCTTC
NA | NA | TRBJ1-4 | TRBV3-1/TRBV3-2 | CASSQDVGSQEKLFF | TGTGCCAGCAGCCAAGATGTCGGGAGCCAGGAAAAACTGTTTTTT
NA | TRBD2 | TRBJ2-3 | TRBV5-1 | CASSLGGGAADTQYF | TGCGCCAGCAGCTTGGGCGGGGGGGCTGCAGATACGCAGTATTTT
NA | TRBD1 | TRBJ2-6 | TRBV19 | CASRDRLPYSGANVLTF | TGTGCCAGTCGGGACAGACTACCCTACTCTGGGGCCAACGTCCTGACTTTC
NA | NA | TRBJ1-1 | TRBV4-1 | CASSQVRSRGSTEAFF | TGCGCCAGCAGCCAAGTCAGGTCGAGGGGGAGCACTGAAGCTTTCTTT
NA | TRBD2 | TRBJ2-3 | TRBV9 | CASSVISGGTDTQYF | TGTGCCAGCAGCGTAATTAGCGGGGGCACAGATACGCAGTATTTT
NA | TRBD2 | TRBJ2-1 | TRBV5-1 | CASSASGGGYNEQFF | TGCGCCAGCAGCGCAAGCGGGGGGGGCTACAATGAGCAGTTCTTC
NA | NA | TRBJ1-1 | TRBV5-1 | CASSVQGGTEAFF | TGCGCCAGCAGCGTCCAGGGTGGCACTGAAGCTTTCTTT
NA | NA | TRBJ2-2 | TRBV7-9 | CASSSTPGQNTGELFF | TGTGCCAGCAGCTCGACCCCGGGACAGAACACCGGGGAGCTGTTTTTT
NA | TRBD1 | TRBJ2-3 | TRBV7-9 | CASTVTGFIGDTQYF | TGTGCCAGCACCGTGACAGGGTTCATTGGAGATACGCAGTATTTT
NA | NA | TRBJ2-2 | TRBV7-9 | CASSLSSVNTGELFF | TGTGCCAGCAGCTTATCGTCAGTGAACACCGGGGAGCTGTTTTTT